This T cell receptor (beta chain) was sequenced in a study of post-analysis software for immune sequencing data. Libraries were made from TCR beta cDNA, and they carried unique molecular identifiers. MiXCR was run by TCRdb on the PCR reads, yielding one entry per CDR3 protein. The sample gives fewer than 850,000 distinct CDR3 sequences, more than 45% of which show up once; 4.9% is in the top ten. What was sequenced was blood. The clonotype was recovered from a girl aged 10-17 years with multiple sclerosis.

CDR3 bases: TGTGCCAGCAGCTTGTCCGGATCCCCCATCTACGAGCAGTACTTC. Translated, it gives CASSLSGSPIYEQYF. V gene TRBV11-3 combines with J gene TRBJ2-4, with no clear D. The J call could be wrong; TRBJ2-7 is a better fit for the DNA end. Germline-derived CDR1 and CDR2 are SGHNT and YENEEA. CDR3 length: 15 amino acids.